These T cell receptor beta chains were read from a single sample in a study of identical twins. TCRdb independently ran MiXCR on the 5' RACE reads; one entry per CDR3 protein. The sample contains hundreds of thousands of distinct CDR3 sequences, roughly 12% of which appear only once. The same sample was also studied in work on yellow fever vaccine responses in identical twins.

Sequences were obtained from PBMCs. All receptors come from a woman aged 18-35 years in good health. The CDR3 runs from the conserved cysteine through the conserved F or W. The D gene is left open where the match is weak. Only some rows state a clone size, as once, few, many or a class for expanded clones.

few TRBJ2-2 TRBD2 TRBV20-1 TGCAGTGCTAGTTCTAGCGGGAGCTCGAACACCGGGGAGCTGTTTTTT CSASSSGSSNTGELFF
- TRBJ2-5 - TRBV20-1 TGCAGTGCTAGGGCGGGCCGCAGGGAACAAGAGACCCAGTACTTC CSARAGRREQETQYF
few TRBJ2-5 TRBD2 TRBV14 TGTGCCAGCAGTACGACTAGCGGGGGATCGGAGACCCAGTACTTC CASSTTSGGSETQYF
- TRBJ2-1 TRBD2 TRBV7-2 TGTGCCGGCACCAAGTTAGCGGGGGGTAACAATGAGCAGTTCTTC CAGTKLAGGNNEQFF
few TRBJ1-6 - TRBV7-9 TGTGCCAGCAGCTTACCTGGAAAGGCTTCACCCCTCCACTTT CASSLPGKASPLHF
few TRBJ1-1 - TRBV7-2 TGTGCCAGCAGCCGGGCCAGGGACACTGAAGCTTTCTTT CASSRARDTEAFF
- TRBJ2-5 TRBD2 TRBV27 TGTGCCAGCAGTCAACGACTAGCGGGGGGGCAAGAGACCCAGTACTTC CASSQRLAGGQETQYF
- TRBJ2-7 TRBD2 TRBV10-3 TGTGCCGCCGGGACTAGCCCCTACGAGCAGTACTTC CAAGTSPYEQYF
few TRBJ2-3 TRBD1 TRBV24-1 TGTGCCACCAGTGGACAGGGGAGTGTTTATACGCAGTATTTT CATSGQGSVYTQYF
- TRBJ2-3 - TRBV5-1 TGCGCCAGCAGCTTGCGGGGTAGTGTTTGGCTAACACAAGATACGCAGTATTTT CASSLRGSVWLTQDTQYF
few TRBJ2-5 - TRBV5-6 TGTGCCAGCAGCTTGGACAGGACAACCCAAGAGACCCAGTACTTC CASSLDRTTQETQYF
many TRBJ2-3 TRBD2 TRBV5-1 TGCGCCAGCAGCCCCCCCGGGACTAGCGGCACAGATACGCAGTATTTT CASSPPGTSGTDTQYF
few TRBJ2-5 - TRBV5-6 TGTGCCACATGGCGGGGTGGAGAGACCCAGTACTTC CATWRGGETQYF
- TRBJ2-5 - TRBV4-2 TGTGCCAGCAGCCAAGATCACAGGACCCACCAAGAGACCCAGTACTTC CASSQDHRTHQETQYF
many TRBJ2-1 - TRBV12-3/TRBV12-4 TGTGCCAGCAGTTGGGGGCAGGGGGGTTACAATGAGCAGTTCTTC CASSWGQGGYNEQFF
- TRBJ2-5 - TRBV5-1 TGCGCCAGCAGCGTAGGAGCCGGGACCACAAAAGAGACCCAGTACTTC CASSVGAGTTKETQYF
- TRBJ2-2 - TRBV9 TGTGCCAGCAGCGCGAGCACTGGTGTACCGATCACCGGGGAGCTGTTTTTT CASSASTGVPITGELFF
- TRBJ2-1 TRBD1 TRBV5-6 TGTGCCAGCAGCTTTCCGGACAGGGGGGAGTTCTTC CASSFPDRGEFF
- TRBJ1-1 TRBD1 TRBV3-1 TGTGCCAGCAGCCAAGCTCTTGGACAGGCGGAAGCTTTCTTT CASSQALGQAEAFF
- TRBJ2-5 - TRBV20-1 TGCAGTGCTAGCAGTGCAGGAGGAGTGGTAGAGACCCAGTACTTC CSASSAGGVVETQYF
few TRBJ2-5 - TRBV5-1 TGCGCCAGCACCCGAGACAGAAAAGAGACCCAGTACTTC CASTRDRKETQYF
- TRBJ2-7 - TRBV27 TGTGCCACCCGGCAGGCAACTCCCTACGAGCAGTACTTC CATRQATPYEQYF
- TRBJ2-3 - TRBV4-1 TGCGCCAGCAGCCAAGTAGGATCGGGGCCGATCACAGATACGCAGTATTTT CASSQVGSGPITDTQYF
few TRBJ2-2 TRBD1 TRBV5-6 TGTGCCAGCAGCCTGGAAGGGGGCCCGAACACCGGGGAGCTGTTTTTT CASSLEGGPNTGELFF
few TRBJ2-1 - TRBV4-1 TGCGCCAGCAGCCAAGTCGGAGTCCGATATTATGAGCAGTTCTTC CASSQVGVRYYEQFF
many TRBJ1-5 - TRBV27 TGTGCCAGCAGTGCCCAGAATAGCAATCAGCCCCAGCATTTT CASSAQNSNQPQHF
- TRBJ2-1 - TRBV6-2/TRBV6-3 TGTGCCAGCAGTTATTCCCGTTTGGGTTCCTACAATGAGCAGTTCTTC CASSYSRLGSYNEQFF
few TRBJ1-1 TRBD1 TRBV5-1 TGCGCCAGCAGCTTGGCGAAGGGACAGGGGATGTACACTGAAGCTTTCTTT CASSLAKGQGMYTEAFF
few TRBJ2-2 TRBD1 TRBV20-1 TGCAGTGCTTACACAGGGGGCGTCGACACCGGGGAGCTGTTTTTT CSAYTGGVDTGELFF
many TRBJ2-1 - TRBV6-5 TGTGCCAGCAGTTACTCGATTAGCTTCGGTGAGCAGTTCTTC CASSYSISFGEQFF
- TRBJ2-5 TRBD1 TRBV29-1 TGCAGCGTCGGTACAGGGGGTCGGCAAGAGACCCAGTACTTC CSVGTGGRQETQYF
few TRBJ2-5 - TRBV11-2 TGTGCCAGCAGACCAAGGGGGATACAAGAGACCCAGTACTTC CASRPRGIQETQYF
- TRBJ2-5 - TRBV18 TGTGCCAGCTCATGGACACTAGAGACCCAGTACTTC CASSWTLETQYF
- TRBJ2-1 - TRBV20-1 TGCAGTGCTAGCACTTGGGACAATGAGCAGTTCTTC CSASTWDNEQFF
- TRBJ2-2 - TRBV5-1 TGCGCCAGCAGCCCCATCACGGGCACCGGGGAGCTGTTTTTT CASSPITGTGELFF
few TRBJ2-5 - TRBV10-3 TGTGCCATCAGTGAGGGGGGCCTAGACGTGACCCAGTACTTC CAISEGGLDVTQYF